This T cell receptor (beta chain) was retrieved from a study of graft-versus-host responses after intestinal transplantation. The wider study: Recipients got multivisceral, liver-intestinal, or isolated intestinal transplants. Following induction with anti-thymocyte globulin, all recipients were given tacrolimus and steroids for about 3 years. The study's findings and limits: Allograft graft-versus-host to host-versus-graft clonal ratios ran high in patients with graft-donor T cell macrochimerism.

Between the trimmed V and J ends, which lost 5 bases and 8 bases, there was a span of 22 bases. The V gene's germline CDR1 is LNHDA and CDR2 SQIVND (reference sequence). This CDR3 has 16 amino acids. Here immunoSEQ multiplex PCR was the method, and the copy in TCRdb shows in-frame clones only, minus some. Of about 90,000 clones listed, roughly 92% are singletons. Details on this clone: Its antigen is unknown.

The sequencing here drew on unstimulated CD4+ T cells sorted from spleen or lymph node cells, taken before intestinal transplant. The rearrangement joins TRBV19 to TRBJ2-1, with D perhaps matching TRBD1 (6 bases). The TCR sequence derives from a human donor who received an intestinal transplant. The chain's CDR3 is CASSLVWAGDKDEQFF. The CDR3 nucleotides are TGTGCCAGTAGTCTTGTATGGGCAGGGGACAAGGATGAGCAGTTCTTC.